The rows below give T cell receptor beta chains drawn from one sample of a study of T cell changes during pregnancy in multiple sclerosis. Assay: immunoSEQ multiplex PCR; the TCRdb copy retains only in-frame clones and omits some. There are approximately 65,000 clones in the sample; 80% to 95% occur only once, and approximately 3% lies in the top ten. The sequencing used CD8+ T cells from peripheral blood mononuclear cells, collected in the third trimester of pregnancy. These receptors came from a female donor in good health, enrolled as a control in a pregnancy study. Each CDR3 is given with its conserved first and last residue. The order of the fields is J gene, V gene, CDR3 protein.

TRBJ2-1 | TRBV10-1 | CASSVKLANEQFF
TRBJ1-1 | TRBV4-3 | CASTQGRASEAFF
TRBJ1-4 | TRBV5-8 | CASAPTGGTTNEKLFF
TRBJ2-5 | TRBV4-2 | CASSQDPAGGQETQYF
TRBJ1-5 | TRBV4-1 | CASSPAGRFGNQPQHF
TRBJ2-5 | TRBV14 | CASSQSLAAYQETQYF
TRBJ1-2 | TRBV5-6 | CASSLISGTYGYTF
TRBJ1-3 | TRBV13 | CASAMGAKGNTIYF
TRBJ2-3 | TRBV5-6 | CASSPPGVAGYTDTQYF
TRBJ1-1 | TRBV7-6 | CASKGGENTEAFF
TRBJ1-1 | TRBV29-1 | CSVEDPVSTEAFF
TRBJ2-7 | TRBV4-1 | CASSQRGSGEQYF
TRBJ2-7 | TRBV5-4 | CASSSREGTYEQYF
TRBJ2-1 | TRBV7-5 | CARSPNEQFF
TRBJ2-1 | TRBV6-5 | CASSSAGSPENEQFF
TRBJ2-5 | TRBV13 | CASSRLAGGQETQYF
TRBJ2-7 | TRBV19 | CASSQGRVGGIEAYEQYF